This T cell receptor (beta chain) was sequenced in a study of T cells after yellow fever vaccination. Study-wide results and caveats: The booster saw the reappearance of most primary-vaccination clones (more than 95% CD4, less than 90% CD8).

The TCR cDNA carried a universal primer site and UMIs from 5'RACE template switching. MiXCR was run by TCRdb on the 5' RACE reads, yielding one entry per CDR3 protein. Here the sample spans roughly 340,000 distinct CDR3 sequences, 3.5% to 4.5% being singletons. With regard to this clonotype: What it binds is unknown.

Trimming cost V 0 bases and J 5 bases; bases outside gene matches: 9. This CDR3 has 16 amino acids. CDR1 and CDR2 (germline): SGHAT, FQNNGV. The rearrangement uses TRBV11-2 and TRBJ2-7; TRBD1 agrees at 8 bases. Sequencing was performed on PBMCs, taken 5 days after the yellow fever booster vaccination. This TCR derives from a young man who received the YFV17D yellow fever vaccine. CDR3 bases: TGTGCCAGCAGCTTAGAAGCAGGGGGCGCCCCGGACGAGCAGTACGTC. Residues: CASSLEAGGAPDEQYV.